This T cell receptor (beta chain) was profiled in a study of beta chain features in type 1 diabetes. Notes on the study in general: TCRB CDR3s from Type 1 diabetes patients were moderately but significantly shorter in all four CD4+ subsets. The cDNA sequencing approach could over-represent high-TCR-expressing cells. Among type 1 diabetes patients, VDJ junctions had fewer insertions and more deletions.

Germline V lookup: CDR1 SGHNT, CDR2 YYREEE (reference sequence). Germline trimming cut 6 bases from V and 4 bases from J; bases unmatched to any gene: 12. The CDR3 consists of 16 residues. Purity of each sorted population was above 95%. Comment on this clone: Its matching antigen is unknown.

Sequencing targeted expressed TCRB transcripts, as all isolated RNA had been reverse transcribed. For naive, central memory and regulatory T cell samples, reads averaged roughly 4 million. Sequenced by immunoSEQ multiplex PCR; TCRdb stores in-frame clones only, minus some. Here the sample spans around 160,000 clones, about 8.3% being singletons. The source material was central memory CD4+ T cells from blood. The sequence was collected from a young woman with type 1 diabetes. The chain has TRBV5-4 and TRBJ2-5; 10 bases map to TRBD2. CDR3 coding DNA: TGTGCCAGCACCCTTGGTCGACTAGCGGGCGGAGAGACCCAGTACTTC. Encoded protein: CASTLGRLAGGETQYF.